The 30 T cell receptor beta chains below all came from one sample that was sequenced in a study of human thymus T cells. Profiled with immunoSEQ multiplex PCR; TCRdb holds only in-frame clones, not every one. The sample consists of some 130,000 clones, around 94% of them appearing once. Resections from corrective heart surgery supplied the thymus tissue. Material for sequencing was thymus tissue. These receptor sequences come from a boy less than two years old with a congenital heart defect but otherwise immunologically healthy.

This CDR3 is CASSLGGGWPLNTEAFF. Here the CDR3 DNA reads TGTGCCAGCAGCTTAGGGGGCGGGTGGCCCTTGAACACTGAAGCTTTCTTT. This sequence joins TRBV7-2 and TRBJ1-1; D might be TRBD1 (5 bases). The CDR3 spans 17 residues. CDR1 and CDR2 (germline): SGHTA, FQGNSA. The V gene lost 1 base and the J gene lost 0 bases, with 15 bases spanning the gap. Combining the CDR3 with reference TRBV7-2 and TRBJ1-1 gives the whole variable domain GAGVSQSPSNKVTEKGKDVELRCDPISGHTALYWYRQSLGQGLEFLIYFQGNSAPDKSGLPSDRFSAERTGGSVSTLTIQRTQQEDSAVYLCASSLGGGWPLNTEAFFGQGTRLTVV.

The chain carries TRBV19 and TRBJ1-5; D may be TRBD1 (6 bases). The CDR3 extends over 16 amino acids. Trimming cost V 4 bases and J 6 bases, with 19 bases left between them. Germline V lookup: CDR1 LNHDA, CDR2 SQIVND (reference sequence). The CDR3 nucleotides are TGTGCCAGTAGTAATATGGCACAGGGAGCGGTTCAGCCCCAGCATTTT. This codes for CASSNMAQGAVQPQHF.

V and J are TRBV4-2 and TRBJ1-5; possibly TRBD1 for D (6 bases). V was trimmed by 3 bases and J by 0 bases, leaving 15 bases between them. The CDR3 loop spans 17 amino acids. Per the germline V gene, CDR1 is LGHNA and CDR2 is YNFKEQ. CDR3 DNA: TGTGCCAGCAGCCACCCCCACCCCAGGGGTAGCAATCAGCCCCAGCATTTT. Amino acid sequence: CASSHPHPRGSNQPQHF.

V and J are TRBV6-5 and TRBJ2-1, with 11 nucleotides matching TRBD2. The CDR3 loop spans 15 amino acids. V shed 6 bases, J shed 2 bases, and the junction held 3 bases outside the gene matches. Germline V gene data show CDR1 as MNHEY and CDR2 as SVGAGI. CDR3 loop: CASRRLAGPYNEQFF. In DNA form, the CDR3 reads TGTGCCAGCAGGAGACTAGCGGGGCCCTACAATGAGCAGTTCTTC.

This sequence joins TRBV11-3 and TRBJ2-7; D is ambiguous. The V gene's germline CDR1 is SGHNT and CDR2 YENEEA. This CDR3 is built from 13 residues. V lost 1 base and J lost 9, with 13 bases in between. CDR3 loop: CASSLVALQPQYF. The DNA of the CDR3 is TGTGCCAGCAGCTTAGTTGCCCTCCAGCCGCAGTACTTC.

This rearrangement joins TRBV5-3 to TRBJ2-1; possibly TRBD1 or TRBD2 for D (5 bases each). TRBV5-3 is annotated as an ORF whose role is uncertain. The CDR3 covers 15 residues. Between the trimmed V and J ends, which lost 3 bases and 2 bases, there was a span of 12 bases. The CDR3 is CARSSFGAPYNEQFF. The CDR3 DNA reads TGTGCCAGAAGCTCCTTCGGGGCCCCCTACAATGAGCAGTTCTTC.

The chain has TRBV6-6 and TRBJ2-5; the D gene is possibly TRBD2 (6 bases). The ends were cut back, 4 bases at V and 0 bases at J, with 6 bases in the middle. The CDR3 consists of 13 residues. Germline-derived CDR1 and CDR2 are MNHNY and SVGAGI (reference sequence). The CDR3 coding sequence is TGTGCCAGCAGTTGGACTAACCAAGAGACCCAGTACTTC. This codes for CASSWTNQETQYF.

The chain employs TRBV21-1 and TRBJ1-5. TRBV21-1 is termed a pseudogene. The length of the CDR3 is 15 residues. CDR3 protein: CASSKAVRCNRPQHF. CDR3 DNA: TGTGCCAGCAGCAAAGCGGTACGGTGCAATCGGCCCCAGCATTTT.

V usage is TRBV19 and J usage is TRBJ2-7; D is ambiguous. Germline V gene sequence: CDR1 LNHDA, CDR2 SQIVND (reference sequence). The germline V and J ends were trimmed by 3 bases and 3 bases, with 9 bases remaining between them. The CDR3 loop spans 13 amino acids. CDR3 DNA: TGTGCCAGTAGTATGGGCTACCTCTACGAGCAGTACTTC. It codes for CASSMGYLYEQYF.

This sequence joins TRBV4-2 and TRBJ2-7; 10 bases agree with TRBD2. Looked up from germline, CDR1 is LGHNA and CDR2 is YNFKEQ. Losses at the gene ends were 4 bases for V and 2 bases for J; bases not matched to a gene: 5. The length of the CDR3 is 15 residues. This chain's CDR3 is CASSRASGGPYEQYF. Written as DNA, the CDR3 is TGTGCCAGCAGCCGAGCTAGCGGGGGCCCCTACGAGCAGTACTTC.

This clone was observed once. V is TRBV28 and J is TRBJ2-7; D ambiguous. This CDR3 is 11 amino acids long. CDR1 is MDHEN, CDR2 SYDVKM, per germline. Trimming took off 1 base at V and 3 bases at J, with 1 base between the two ends. CDR3 region: CASSLYYEQYF. Written as DNA, the CDR3 is TGTGCCAGCAGTTTATACTACGAGCAGTACTTC.

This chain joins TRBV18 and TRBJ2-2; D perhaps matches TRBD2 (5 bases). The germline CDR1 and CDR2 sequences are KGHSH and LQKENI. V lost 3 bases and J 0 bases, leaving 11 bases between the germline ends. This CDR3 is built from 16 residues. This CDR3 is CASSPLAPANTGELFF. The CDR3, as DNA: TGTGCCAGCTCACCCCTAGCTCCCGCGAACACCGGGGAGCTGTTTTTT.

V usage is TRBV4-3 and J usage is TRBJ2-1, with D perhaps TRBD1 (5 bases). V lost 1 base and J 8 bases, leaving 12 bases between the germline ends. The germline CDR1 and CDR2 sequences are LGHNA and YSLEER. The CDR3 is 14 residues long. CDR3 amino acids: CASSQVTKGYEQFF. The CDR3 nucleotides read TGCGCCAGCAGCCAAGTCACTAAGGGGTATGAGCAGTTCTTC.

This rearrangement joins TRBV6-1 to TRBJ1-2; no reliable D call. The CDR3 is 14 amino acids. Germline loops: CDR1 MNHNS, CDR2 SASEGT. Trimming took off 4 bases at V and 1 base at J, with 10 bases between the two ends. CDR3 loop: CASSVVQDNYGYTF. The CDR3 DNA is TGTGCCAGCAGTGTTGTGCAGGATAACTATGGCTACACCTTC.

The chain is built from TRBV5-4 and TRBJ1-1; 7 bases agree with TRBD1. Germline V gene data show CDR1 as SGHNT and CDR2 as YYREEE (reference sequence). Unmatched junction bases numbered 12, after V lost 7 bases and J lost 3 bases. The CDR3 has 15 residues. The CDR3 spells CASLDITQGDTEAFF. For the CDR3, the DNA is TGTGCCAGCCTCGACATTACCCAGGGGGACACTGAAGCTTTCTTT. The full variable domain, in which reference TRBV5-4 and TRBJ1-1 provide the parts outside the CDR3, is ETGVTQSPTHLIKTRGQQVTLRCSSQSGHNTVSWYQQALGQGPQFIFQYYREEENGRGNFPPRFSGLQFPNYSSELNVNALELDDSALYLCASLDITQGDTEAFFGQGTRLTVV.

The chain is built from TRBV15 and TRBJ2-7, with D unresolved. CDR3 length equals 15 residues. The germline CDR1 and CDR2 sequences are LNHNV and YYDKDF (reference sequence). The ends were cut back, 0 bases at V and 2 bases at J, with 11 bases in the middle. The CDR3 nucleotides are TGTGCCACCAGCAGAGAGAGGACGGCCGCCTACGAGCAGTACTTC. Translated: CATSRERTAAYEQYF.

The chain combines TRBV11-2 with TRBJ2-7; no definite D call. The V end was cut by 7 bases, the J end by 2 bases, with 18 bases between. Germline V gene sequence: CDR1 SGHAT, CDR2 FQNNGV. The CDR3 totals 15 residues. Written as DNA, the CDR3 is TGTGCCAGCAACCATTGGGATTTACGGGCCTACGAGCAGTACTTC. Translation gives CASNHWDLRAYEQYF.

The gene calls are TRBV9 and TRBJ1-1; D is unresolved. The ends were cut back, 0 bases at V and 3 bases at J, with 6 bases in the middle. This CDR3 region has 13 residues. Per the germline V gene, CDR1 is SGDLS and CDR2 is YYNGEE. CDR3 sequence: CASSVVKDTEAFF. The CDR3 bases are TGTGCCAGCAGCGTAGTTAAGGACACTGAAGCTTTCTTT. Combining the CDR3 with reference TRBV9 and TRBJ1-1 gives the whole variable domain DSGVTQTPKHLITATGQRVTLRCSPRSGDLSVYWYQQSLDQGLQFLIQYYNGEERAKGNILERFSAQQFPDLHSELNLSSLELGDSALYFCASSVVKDTEAFFGQGTRLTVV.

This rearrangement joins TRBV6-5 to TRBJ2-2, with 9 bases that match TRBD2. The CDR3 is made up of 15 amino acids. CDR1 and CDR2 from the germline V gene are MNHEY and SVGAGI. Unmatched junction bases numbered 3, after V lost 6 bases and J lost 1 base. This CDR3 is CASRIAGVNTGELFF. CDR3 nucleotides: TGTGCCAGCAGGATAGCGGGGGTGAACACCGGGGAGCTGTTTTTT.

This rearrangement joins TRBV11-2 to TRBJ1-3, with TRBD1 identical over 7 bases. Germline V gene lookup returns CDR1 SGHAT and CDR2 FQNNGV. The CDR3 is 18 amino acids. Trimming at V came to 2 bases and at J to 0 bases, leaving 10 bases not matched to a gene. DNA for the CDR3: TGTGCCAGCAGCTTAACAGGGGTCCCTCCTAACTCTGGAAACACCATATATTTT. Residues: CASSLTGVPPNSGNTIYF.

This CDR3 reads CASSLATGGDTEAFF. The CDR3 DNA is TGTGCCAGCAGCTTGGCCACAGGGGGGGACACTGAAGCTTTCTTT. This chain connects TRBV5-4 to TRBJ1-1; TRBD1 matches at 8 bases. The CDR3 length is 15 residues. Per the germline V gene, CDR1 is SGHNT and CDR2 is YYREEE (reference sequence). The trim removed 0 bases at V and 3 bases at J, leaving 4 bases unmatched.

The chain is built from TRBV5-1 and TRBJ2-6, with D maybe TRBD2 (5 bases). CDR1 SGHRS and CDR2 YFSETQ come from the germline V gene. V lost 2 bases and J lost 1, with 13 bases in between. CDR3 length: 17 amino acids. The CDR3 nucleotides are TGCGCCAGCAGCTTTACGGGATTGCCGTCTGGGGCCAACGTCCTGACTTTC. This sequence encodes CASSFTGLPSGANVLTF.

The V gene is TRBV7-9, the J gene TRBJ1-1; 11 nucleotides match TRBD1. Germline CDR1 is SEHNR and CDR2 is FQNEAQ (reference sequence). CDR3 length: 15 amino acids. With V trimmed by 6 bases and J by 5 bases, 8 bases remained unmatched. The CDR3 DNA is TGTGCCAGCAGAACGGACAGGGGGCGCCGAACTGAAGCTTTCTTT. It is translated as CASRTDRGRRTEAFF.

The V gene is TRBV28, the J gene TRBJ2-3; D not resolved. Trimming cost V 7 bases and J 2 bases, with 19 bases left between them. CDR3 size: 16 residues. Germline lookup yields CDR1 MDHEN and CDR2 SYDVKM. The CDR3 is CASTPWPVMSTDTQYF. The CDR3 DNA reads TGTGCCAGCACCCCTTGGCCCGTTATGTCCACAGATACGCAGTATTTT.

The chain has TRBV7-9 and TRBJ1-2; TRBD1 aligns across 7 bases. The CDR3 is made up of 19 amino acids. Trimming at V came to 2 bases and at J to 5 bases, leaving 20 bases not matched to a gene. Germline V gene sequence: CDR1 SEHNR, CDR2 FQNEAQ (reference sequence). CDR3: CASSLPDLQGKTDSYGYTF. DNA for the CDR3: TGTGCCAGCAGCTTACCCGACCTACAGGGGAAGACGGACTCTTATGGCTACACCTTC.

This sequence joins TRBV14 and TRBJ1-1, with D perhaps TRBD1 (5 bases). The CDR3 spans 15 residues. Germline-derived CDR1 and CDR2 are SGHDN and FVKESK. V lost 8 bases and J lost 5, with 21 bases in between. The DNA of the CDR3 is TGTGCCAGCTTTCAGGGTGCGAGTAGGGAAACTGAAGCTTTCTTT. Encoded protein: CASFQGASRETEAFF.

V and J are TRBV30 and TRBJ2-7, with TRBD1 as a possible D gene (6 bases). V was shortened by 2 bases and J by 5 bases, with 19 bases between the two germline ends. The CDR3 runs 15 residues. Germline CDR1 is GTSNPN and CDR2 is SVGIG (reference sequence). CDR3 nucleotide sequence: TGTGCCTGGAGTAGTCAACCACATCACAGGGACGAGCAGTACTTC. Its protein product is CAWSSQPHHRDEQYF.

V is TRBV15 and J is TRBJ2-1, with D possibly being TRBD1 (6 bases). V was trimmed by 11 bases and J by 7 bases, leaving 9 bases between them. In germline, CDR1 is LNHNV, CDR2 YYDKDF (reference sequence). CDR3 length equals 10 residues. The CDR3 reads CAARGNEQFF. Written as DNA, the CDR3 is TGTGCCGCGAGGGGGAATGAGCAGTTCTTC.

J is TRBJ2-1 and V is TRBV5-1, with no clear D. The V gene's germline CDR1 is SGHRS and CDR2 YFSETQ. This CDR3 comprises 13 residues. The V end was cut by 4 bases, the J end by 5 bases, with 10 bases between. The CDR3 spells CASSPTRHNEQFF. The CDR3 nucleotides read TGCGCCAGCAGCCCGACCCGTCACAATGAGCAGTTCTTC.

The chain employs TRBV19 and TRBJ2-4, with D perhaps TRBD2 (6 bases). This CDR3 comprises 15 residues. The V gene lost 1 base and the J gene lost 2 bases, with 9 bases spanning the gap. Per the germline V gene, CDR1 is LNHDA and CDR2 is SQIVND (reference sequence). The CDR3 spells CASSIVGGPKNIQYF. The DNA for the CDR3 is TGTGCCAGTAGTATAGTGGGGGGACCCAAAAACATTCAGTACTTC.